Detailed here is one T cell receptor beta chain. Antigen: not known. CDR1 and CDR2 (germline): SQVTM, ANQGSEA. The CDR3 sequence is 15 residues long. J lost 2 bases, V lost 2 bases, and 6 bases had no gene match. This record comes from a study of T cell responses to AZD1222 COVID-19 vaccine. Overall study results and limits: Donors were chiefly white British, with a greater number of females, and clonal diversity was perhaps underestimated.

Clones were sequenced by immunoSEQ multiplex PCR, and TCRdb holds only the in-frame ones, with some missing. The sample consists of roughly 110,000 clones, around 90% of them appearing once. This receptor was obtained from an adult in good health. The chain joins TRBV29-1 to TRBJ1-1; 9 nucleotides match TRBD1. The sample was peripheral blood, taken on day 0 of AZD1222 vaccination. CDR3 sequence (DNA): TGCAGCGTTGAACACGGGACAGGGATCAACACTGAAGCTTTCTTT. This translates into CSVEHGTGINTEAFF. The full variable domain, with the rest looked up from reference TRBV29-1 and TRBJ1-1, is SAVISQKPSRDICQRGTSLTIQCQVDSQVTMMFWYRQQPGQSLTLIATANQGSEATYESGFVIDKFPISRPNLTFSTLTVSNMSPEDSSIYLCSVEHGTGINTEAFFGQGTRLTVV.